This T cell receptor beta chain appears in the sequencing data of a study of technical replicates of blood from a handful of donors. Data came from immunoSEQ multiplex PCR; TCRdb stores just in-frame clones and leaves some out. The sample records some 81,000 clones, roughly 90% being singletons. With 2 bases removed from V and 0 bases from J, the gap between germline ends came to 4 bases. Germline CDR1 is SEHNR and CDR2 is FQNEAQ (reference sequence). CDR3 size: 13 residues. This clone is a singleton in its sample. This sequence originates from a human donor in good health. The J gene is TRBJ2-5, the V gene TRBV7-9; D remains unclear. The sample was T cells isolated from PBMCs. The CDR3 spells CASSLQDQETQYF. The CDR3 DNA reads TGTGCCAGCAGCTTACAGGACCAAGAGACCCAGTACTTC.